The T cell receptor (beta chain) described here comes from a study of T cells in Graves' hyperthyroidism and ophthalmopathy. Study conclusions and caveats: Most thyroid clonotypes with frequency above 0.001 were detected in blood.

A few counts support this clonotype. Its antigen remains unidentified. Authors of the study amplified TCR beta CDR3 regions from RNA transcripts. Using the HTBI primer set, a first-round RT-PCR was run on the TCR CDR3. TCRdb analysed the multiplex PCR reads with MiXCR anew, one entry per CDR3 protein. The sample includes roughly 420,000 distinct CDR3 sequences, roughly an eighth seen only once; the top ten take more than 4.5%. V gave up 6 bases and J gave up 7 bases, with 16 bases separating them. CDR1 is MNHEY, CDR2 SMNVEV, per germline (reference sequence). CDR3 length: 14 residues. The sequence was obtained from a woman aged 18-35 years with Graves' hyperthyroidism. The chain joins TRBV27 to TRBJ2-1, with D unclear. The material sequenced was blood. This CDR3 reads CASSPFRRGNEQFF. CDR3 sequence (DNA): TGTGCCAGCAGCCCCTTCAGGAGAGGAAATGAGCAGTTCTTC.